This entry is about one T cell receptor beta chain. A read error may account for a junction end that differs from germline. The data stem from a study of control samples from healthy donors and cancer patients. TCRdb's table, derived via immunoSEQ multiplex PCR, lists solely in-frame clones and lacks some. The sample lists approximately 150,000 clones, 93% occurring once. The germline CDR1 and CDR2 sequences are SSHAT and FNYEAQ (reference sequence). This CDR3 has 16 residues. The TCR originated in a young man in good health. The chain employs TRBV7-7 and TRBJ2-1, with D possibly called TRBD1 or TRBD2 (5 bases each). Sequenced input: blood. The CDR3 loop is CASSPSPGRMNNEQFF. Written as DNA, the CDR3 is TGTGCTAGCAGCCCCTCCCCGGGACGGATGAACAATGAGCAGTTCTTC.